The TCR beta chain under discussion was sequenced for a study of human versus mouse CDR3 diversity and MHC coevolution. Overall study findings and caveats: Among all groups, most of the three human donors showed least clonal inequality.

Clones were read by immunoSEQ multiplex PCR, and TCRdb kept only the in-frame ones, dropping some. This sample carries roughly 80,000 clones, 93% of them seen once, and the ten largest clones take 1.3%. CDR3 length: 15 amino acids. The germline V gene has CDR1 MGHRA and CDR2 YSYEKL. The ends lost 1 base at V and 4 bases at J; junction bases unmatched: 4. Cells were CD45RO-negative CD62L-positive naive CD4 T cells sorted from PBMCs. About this clone itself: Its target is not known.

This clonotype was sampled from a person aged 25 to 75 in good health. Sequenced material: naive CD4+ T cells from blood. Regarding subset: CD45RO-negative CD62L-positive naive CD4 T cells. This chain links TRBV4-1 with TRBJ2-1; 7 bases map to TRBD1. For the CDR3, the DNA is TGCGCCAGCAGCCAAGGGGGACAGACTTACAATGAGCAGTTCTTC. Its translation is CASSQGGQTYNEQFF.